This entry lists 13 T cell receptor beta chains sequenced from one sample in a study of blood T cells in healthy people across ages. The second PCR ran about 6 to 11 cycles with a sample-barcoded 5' primer and J-beta primers. Using its own MiXCR run on the 5' RACE reads, TCRdb lists one record per CDR3 protein. This table holds fewer than 950,000 distinct CDR3 sequences, about 53% found once. Material: blood. Every receptor here comes from a man older than 75 in good health.

This clonotype was seen repeatedly, ten times or more. The chain is built from TRBV10-3 and TRBJ1-4; no reliable D call. Germline V CDR1 and CDR2: ENHRY, SYGVKD. Trimming pared 10 bases from V and 0 bases from J, leaving 9 bases between. The CDR3 is 13 amino acids. CDR3 protein: CASTRATNEKLFF. The CDR3 region has the DNA TGTGCCAGCACGAGGGCAACTAATGAAAAACTGTTTTTT.

This clonotype occurred a few times. The V gene is TRBV5-1, the J gene TRBJ2-7; 11 positions match TRBD1. Trimming removed 0 bases from V and 3 bases from J; junction bases left unmatched: 14. CDR1 is SGHRS, CDR2 YFSETQ, per germline. The CDR3 consists of 19 residues. The CDR3 reads CASSLGTGGFVGFNYEQYF. The CDR3 bases are TGCGCCAGCAGCTTGGGGACAGGGGGCTTCGTCGGTTTTAACTACGAGCAGTACTTC. The whole variable domain, filled in from reference TRBV5-1 and TRBJ2-7, reads KAGVTQTPRYLIKTRGQQVTLSCSPISGHRSVSWYQQTPGQGLQFLFEYFSETQRNKGNFPGRFSGRQFSNSRSEMNVSTLELGDSALYLCASSLGTGGFVGFNYEQYFGPGTRLTVT.

This clonotype has only a few counts. This sequence joins TRBV5-1 and TRBJ1-2; D is undetermined. Germline V gene sequence: CDR1 SGHRS, CDR2 YFSETQ. V was trimmed by 7 bases and J by 2 bases, leaving 9 bases between them. The CDR3 length is 12 residues. CDR3 in DNA: TGCGCCAGCGCCGAAGGGAACTATGGCTACACCTTC. Its translation is CASAEGNYGYTF.

The chain uses TRBV20-1 and TRBJ2-5; 12 nucleotides agree with TRBD2. Germline values: CDR1 DFQATT, CDR2 SNEGSKA (reference sequence). The CDR3 is made up of 15 amino acids. Trimming at V came to 6 bases and at J to 1 base, leaving 6 bases not matched to a gene. This CDR3 reads CSARLAGVLQETQYF. The DNA for the CDR3 is TGCAGTGCCAGACTAGCGGGAGTCCTCCAAGAGACCCAGTACTTC.

This clonotype was seen a handful of times. The chain links TRBV7-2 to TRBJ2-2; no reliable D call. The CDR3 runs to 13 residues. V dropped 5 bases and J dropped 5 bases, with 9 bases sitting between them. CDR1 and CDR2 (germline): SGHTA, FQGNSA. In nucleotides, the CDR3 is TGTGCCAGCAGCCTCCGTGAAACCGGGGAGCTGTTTTTT. Amino acid sequence: CASSLRETGELFF.

This clonotype was counted between two and nine times. This rearrangement joins TRBV9 to TRBJ2-1; the D is unclear. CDR3 length: 12 amino acids. Germline V CDR1 and CDR2: SGDLS, YYNGEE. Trimming shortened V by 0 bases and J by 5 bases, and 3 bases separated the two germline ends. CDR3 DNA sequence: TGTGCCAGCAGCGTAGAGAACAATGAGCAGTTCTTC. Protein product: CASSVENNEQFF.

The chain links TRBV5-1 to TRBJ2-7; no reliable D call. V gave up 0 bases and J gave up 1 base, with 8 bases separating them. CDR3 size: 14 residues. In germline, CDR1 is SGHRS, CDR2 YFSETQ. The CDR3 reads CASSLELSSYEQYF. CDR3 DNA: TGCGCCAGCAGCTTGGAGCTGAGTTCCTACGAGCAGTACTTC.

This clonotype was picked up a small number of times. The chain has TRBV6-1 and TRBJ2-1; the D gene is possibly TRBD2 (5 bases). This CDR3 is 14 amino acids long. Germline CDR1 is MNHNS and CDR2 is SASEGT. Trimming cost V 5 bases and J 0 bases, with 8 bases left between them. CDR3 nucleotide sequence: TGTGCCAGCAGTCGGACTCCCTCCTACAATGAGCAGTTCTTC. It encodes CASSRTPSYNEQFF.

The chain has TRBV29-1 and TRBJ2-1; tentatively, D is TRBD2 (6 bases). The germline V and J ends were trimmed by 6 bases and 7 bases, with 25 bases remaining between them. Germline CDR1 is SQVTM and CDR2 is ANQGSEA. The CDR3 is 16 residues long. The CDR3 protein is CSVGTLAGGPGNEQFF. The CDR3 DNA reads TGCAGCGTGGGAACCTTAGCTGGAGGGCCGGGTAATGAGCAGTTCTTC.

This sequence joins TRBV20-1 and TRBJ2-1; 11 positions match TRBD1. The CDR3 is 15 amino acids. J lost 7 bases, V lost 4 bases, and 9 bases had no gene match. CDR1 is DFQATT and CDR2 is SNEGSKA in the germline V gene (reference sequence). The CDR3 is CSATRGQGGGNEQFF. The CDR3 DNA follows: TGCAGTGCTACTAGGGGACAGGGGGGAGGGAATGAGCAGTTCTTC.

The rearrangement uses TRBV14 and TRBJ2-3, with 7 positions matching TRBD1. The trim removed 4 bases at V and 5 bases at J, leaving 6 bases unmatched. The germline CDR1 and CDR2 sequences are SGHDN and FVKESK. The CDR3 runs 14 residues. The CDR3 reads CASSRGGLEDTQYF. The CDR3, as DNA: TGTGCCAGCAGCCGAGGGGGCTTGGAAGATACGCAGTATTTT.

In its sample, this clonotype was seen once. The chain uses TRBV10-3 and TRBJ2-4, with TRBD2 as a possible D gene (6 bases). The CDR3 covers 14 residues. V was cut by 3 bases and J by 6 bases, with 12 bases left in between. Germline CDR1 ENHRY, CDR2 SYGVKD. The CDR3 loop reads CAISDGTPRNIQYF. The CDR3 DNA reads as TGTGCCATCAGTGACGGGACTCCGAGAAACATTCAGTACTTC.

The chain joins TRBV3-1 to TRBJ2-4; TRBD1 agrees at 8 bases. Germline CDR1 LGHDT, CDR2 YNNKEL (reference sequence). The CDR3 extends over 16 amino acids. V shed 4 bases and J 8 bases; nucleotides not matched to a gene: 13. CDR3 in amino acids: CASSRDNQGALYIQYF. In DNA, the CDR3 is TGTGCCAGCAGCCGTGACAACCAGGGGGCTCTGTACATTCAGTACTTC.